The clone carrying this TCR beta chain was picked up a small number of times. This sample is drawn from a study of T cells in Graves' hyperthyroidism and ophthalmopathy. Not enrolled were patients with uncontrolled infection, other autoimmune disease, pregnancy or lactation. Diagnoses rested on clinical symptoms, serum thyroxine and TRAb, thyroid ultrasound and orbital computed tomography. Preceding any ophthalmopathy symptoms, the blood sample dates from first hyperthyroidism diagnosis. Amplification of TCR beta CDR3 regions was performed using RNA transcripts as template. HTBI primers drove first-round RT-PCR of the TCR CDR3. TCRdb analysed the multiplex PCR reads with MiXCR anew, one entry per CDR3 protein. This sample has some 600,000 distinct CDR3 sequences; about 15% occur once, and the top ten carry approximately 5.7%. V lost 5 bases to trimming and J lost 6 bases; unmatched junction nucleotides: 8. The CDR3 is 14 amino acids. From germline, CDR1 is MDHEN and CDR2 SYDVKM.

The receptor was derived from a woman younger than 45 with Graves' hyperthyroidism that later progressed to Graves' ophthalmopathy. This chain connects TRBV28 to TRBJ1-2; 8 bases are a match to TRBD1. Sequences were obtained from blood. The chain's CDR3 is CASSPRTGMDGYTF. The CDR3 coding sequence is TGTGCCAGCAGTCCCCGGACAGGGATGGATGGCTACACCTTC.